This T cell receptor (beta chain) originates from a study of response to subunit inactivated influenza vaccine. This clonotype was picked up a small number of times. Each CDR3 protein is one row after TCRdb ran MiXCR on the RT-PCR reads. The sample lists roughly 780,000 distinct CDR3 sequences, under 20% occurring once. The receptor was derived from a man in his fifties who received an inactivated influenza vaccine. The source material was PBMCs from blood, sampled more than 4 days after vaccination.

The CDR3 loop reads CASSSERGIYGYTF. The CDR3, as DNA: TGTGCCAGCAGCTCGGAAAGGGGAATTTATGGCTACACCTTC. The chain is built from TRBV7-2 and TRBJ1-2; D might be TRBD1 (5 bases). Germline lookup yields CDR1 SGHTA and CDR2 FQGNSA. V lost 4 bases to trimming and J lost 5 bases, with 14 bases between them. This CDR3 region has 14 residues.